This T cell receptor (beta chain) comes out of a study of blood T cell repertoires in COVID-19. Study summary: Spain, Italy and the United States supplied samples that represented acute and convalescent COVID-19.

As originally analysed: The assay estimated nucleated cells by amplifying reference gene primers. The assay was immunoSEQ multiplex PCR, and TCRdb's table has in-frame clones only and misses some. From that table come the V and J calls and clone size; the DNA was used to work out D and trimming. The sample includes tens of thousands of clones, 76% of them seen just once. Germline lookup yields CDR1 SGHVS and CDR2 FQNEAQ. The CDR3 contains 14 residues. Trimming removed 3 bases at V and 0 bases at J, with 7 bases between. Sequenced sample: peripheral blood. This sequence joins TRBV7-8 and TRBJ2-3; D gene ambiguous. This clonotype originated in a woman aged 80 or older with acute or convalescent COVID-19. This chain's CDR3 is CASSFVSSTDTQYF. The CDR3 DNA is TGTGCCAGCAGCTTCGTTTCTAGCACAGATACGCAGTATTTT.